These T cell receptor beta chains were read from a single sample in a study. TCRdb called the RT-PCR reads again in MiXCR, with one record for every CDR3 protein. This table has around 700,000 distinct CDR3 sequences, about 14% appearing once. What was sequenced was memory CD4+ T cells from blood. These receptors were taken from a female donor in good health, serving as a healthy control. The CDR3 runs from the conserved cysteine through the conserved F or W. A D gene is named only where the DNA matches it firmly. Only some rows state a clone size, as once, few, many or a class for expanded clones.

clone size: NA; J gene: TRBJ2-4; V gene: TRBV19; D gene: NA; CDR3 protein: CASSTGPESNIQYF; CDR3 DNA: TGTGCCAGTAGTACAGGGCCAGAATCAAACATTCAGTACTTC
clone size: NA; J gene: TRBJ1-5; V gene: TRBV20-1; D gene: TRBD1; CDR3 protein: CSARETGVNQPQHF; CDR3 DNA: TGCAGTGCTAGGGAGACAGGGGTAAATCAGCCCCAGCATTTT
clone size: NA; J gene: TRBJ1-4; V gene: TRBV5-5; D gene: TRBD1; CDR3 protein: CASSSPRGTGFNEKLFF; CDR3 DNA: TGTGCCAGCAGCTCCCCCCGAGGGACAGGGTTTAATGAAAAACTGTTTTTT
clone size: NA; J gene: TRBJ1-1; V gene: TRBV5-1; D gene: NA; CDR3 protein: CASSLGAEDRAFF; CDR3 DNA: TGCGCCAGCAGCTTGGGGGCAGAGGATAGGGCTTTCTTT
clone size: many; J gene: TRBJ1-3; V gene: TRBV7-2; D gene: NA; CDR3 protein: CASSRFPRASGNTIYF; CDR3 DNA: TGTGCCAGCAGCCGTTTCCCCAGGGCCTCTGGAAACACCATATATTTT
clone size: few; J gene: TRBJ2-7; V gene: TRBV11-2; D gene: TRBD2; CDR3 protein: CASSTSGGRYEQYF; CDR3 DNA: TGTGCCAGCAGCACTAGCGGGGGCCGATACGAGCAGTACTTC
clone size: few; J gene: TRBJ1-1; V gene: TRBV6-6; D gene: NA; CDR3 protein: CASSYWGEMNTEAFF; CDR3 DNA: TGTGCCAGCAGTTACTGGGGGGAGATGAACACTGAAGCTTTCTTT
clone size: many; J gene: TRBJ1-6; V gene: TRBV12-3/TRBV12-4; D gene: NA; CDR3 protein: CASRPELNSPLHF; CDR3 DNA: TGTGCCAGCAGACCCGAGCTTAATTCACCCCTCCACTTT
clone size: few; J gene: TRBJ2-7; V gene: TRBV20-1; D gene: TRBD1; CDR3 protein: CSVDTRGYEQYF; CDR3 DNA: TGCAGTGTTGACACCAGGGGGTACGAGCAGTACTTC
clone size: NA; J gene: TRBJ1-2; V gene: TRBV20-1; D gene: NA; CDR3 protein: CSAPGRLDGYTF; CDR3 DNA: TGCAGTGCCCCGGGGCGCCTTGATGGCTACACCTTC
clone size: NA; J gene: TRBJ1-4; V gene: TRBV12-3/TRBV12-4; D gene: NA; CDR3 protein: CASSLVRGITTNEKLFF; CDR3 DNA: TGTGCCAGCAGTTTAGTCAGGGGCATCACAACTAATGAAAAACTGTTTTTT
clone size: NA; J gene: TRBJ1-2; V gene: TRBV20-1; D gene: TRBD1; CDR3 protein: CSALDRGPDGYTF; CDR3 DNA: TGCAGTGCCTTGGACAGGGGGCCTGATGGCTACACCTTC
clone size: NA; J gene: TRBJ2-2; V gene: TRBV6-6; D gene: NA; CDR3 protein: CASSYSVMNTGELFF; CDR3 DNA: TGTGCCAGCAGTTACTCCGTGATGAACACCGGGGAGCTGTTTTTT
clone size: many; J gene: TRBJ2-1; V gene: TRBV6-2/TRBV6-3; D gene: NA; CDR3 protein: CASSDYPHEQFF; CDR3 DNA: TGTGCCAGCAGTGACTACCCCCATGAGCAGTTCTTC
clone size: NA; J gene: TRBJ1-3; V gene: TRBV5-5; D gene: TRBD1; CDR3 protein: CASSDWDRGRNTIYF; CDR3 DNA: TGTGCCAGCAGCGACTGGGACAGGGGAAGAAACACCATATATTTT
clone size: NA; J gene: TRBJ2-5; V gene: TRBV20-1; D gene: TRBD2; CDR3 protein: CSALPATSGNQETQYF; CDR3 DNA: TGCAGTGCTCTTCCCGCTACTAGCGGAAACCAAGAGACCCAGTACTTC
clone size: NA; J gene: TRBJ2-1; V gene: TRBV27; D gene: NA; CDR3 protein: CASSLLQTHSSYNEQFF; CDR3 DNA: TGTGCCAGCAGTTTATTACAGACCCATTCCAGTTACAATGAGCAGTTCTTC
clone size: many; J gene: TRBJ2-5; V gene: TRBV12-3/TRBV12-4; D gene: NA; CDR3 protein: CASSPRGDQETQYF; CDR3 DNA: TGTGCCAGCAGCCCAAGGGGGGACCAAGAGACCCAGTACTTC
clone size: NA; J gene: TRBJ1-3; V gene: TRBV19; D gene: TRBD1; CDR3 protein: CASSIGQAPGNTIYF; CDR3 DNA: TGTGCCAGTAGTATCGGACAGGCCCCTGGAAACACCATATATTTT
clone size: NA; J gene: TRBJ1-4; V gene: TRBV7-2; D gene: NA; CDR3 protein: CASTFAVTSEKLFF; CDR3 DNA: TGTGCCAGCACCTTCGCGGTTACAAGCGAAAAACTGTTTTTT
clone size: NA; J gene: TRBJ1-2; V gene: TRBV20-1; D gene: TRBD1; CDR3 protein: CSAPGQGHYGYTF; CDR3 DNA: TGCAGTGCCCCGGGACAGGGACACTATGGCTACACCTTC
clone size: many; J gene: TRBJ2-3; V gene: TRBV7-2; D gene: TRBD1; CDR3 protein: CASSFGQGGADTQYF; CDR3 DNA: TGTGCCAGCAGCTTCGGACAGGGGGGAGCAGATACGCAGTATTTT
clone size: NA; J gene: TRBJ2-2; V gene: TRBV9; D gene: TRBD1; CDR3 protein: CASSVVTGGVISTNTGELFF; CDR3 DNA: TGTGCCAGCAGCGTAGTGACAGGGGGCGTAATCTCGACGAACACCGGGGAGCTGTTTTTT
clone size: NA; J gene: TRBJ2-1; V gene: TRBV7-2; D gene: NA; CDR3 protein: CASSLVFGTTHNEQFF; CDR3 DNA: TGTGCCAGCAGCTTAGTTTTCGGGACAACTCACAATGAGCAGTTCTTC
clone size: few; J gene: TRBJ2-3; V gene: TRBV18; D gene: NA; CDR3 protein: CASSPVPGDTPQYF; CDR3 DNA: TGTGCCAGCTCACCAGTTCCGGGGGACACTCCGCAGTATTTT
clone size: NA; J gene: TRBJ1-5; V gene: TRBV5-8; D gene: NA; CDR3 protein: CASSPRGGHQPQHF; CDR3 DNA: TGTGCCAGCAGCCCTCGGGGCGGACATCAGCCCCAGCATTTT
clone size: few; J gene: TRBJ2-3; V gene: TRBV20-1; D gene: NA; CDR3 protein: CSARSGVSTDTQYF; CDR3 DNA: TGCAGTGCTAGATCTGGGGTCAGTACAGATACGCAGTATTTT
clone size: few; J gene: TRBJ1-3; V gene: TRBV3-1; D gene: NA; CDR3 protein: CASTTGGKSSGNTIYF; CDR3 DNA: TGTGCCAGCACCACGGGCGGTAAAAGCTCTGGAAACACCATATATTTT
clone size: many; J gene: TRBJ1-2; V gene: TRBV5-6; D gene: NA; CDR3 protein: CASSLVWGGGYTF; CDR3 DNA: TGTGCCAGCAGCTTGGTTTGGGGCGGTGGCTACACCTTC
clone size: few; J gene: TRBJ1-5; V gene: TRBV6-1; D gene: TRBD1; CDR3 protein: CASSEGQGDYSNQPQHF; CDR3 DNA: TGTGCCAGCAGTGAAGGACAGGGGGATTATAGCAATCAGCCCCAGCATTTT
clone size: few; J gene: TRBJ1-3; V gene: TRBV12-3/TRBV12-4; D gene: NA; CDR3 protein: CASSSGTRNTIYF; CDR3 DNA: TGTGCCAGCAGTTCCGGGACGAGAAACACCATATATTTT
clone size: NA; J gene: TRBJ2-7; V gene: TRBV28; D gene: NA; CDR3 protein: CASSSVGGGGSVHEQYF; CDR3 DNA: TGTGCCAGCAGTTCCGTCGGAGGGGGAGGGAGCGTTCACGAGCAGTACTTC
clone size: NA; J gene: TRBJ1-1; V gene: TRBV7-3; D gene: NA; CDR3 protein: CASSLRMGTEAFF; CDR3 DNA: TGTGCCAGCAGTCTTCGGATGGGAACTGAAGCTTTCTTT
clone size: many; J gene: TRBJ2-2; V gene: TRBV6-5; D gene: NA; CDR3 protein: CASSYSGLTGELFF; CDR3 DNA: TGTGCCAGCAGTTACTCGGGACTCACCGGGGAGCTGTTTTTT
clone size: few; J gene: TRBJ1-4; V gene: TRBV5-1; D gene: TRBD1; CDR3 protein: CASSFGQGTEKLFF; CDR3 DNA: TGCGCCAGCAGCTTCGGACAGGGGACTGAAAAACTGTTTTTT
clone size: NA; J gene: TRBJ2-7; V gene: TRBV6-6; D gene: NA; CDR3 protein: CASSFRSTSHEQYF; CDR3 DNA: TGTGCCAGCAGTTTTAGATCTACTAGTCACGAGCAGTACTTC
clone size: NA; J gene: TRBJ2-2; V gene: TRBV20-1; D gene: TRBD1; CDR3 protein: CSARSEDRGTGELFF; CDR3 DNA: TGCAGTGCTAGAAGCGAGGACAGGGGAACCGGGGAGCTGTTTTTT
clone size: NA; J gene: TRBJ1-4; V gene: TRBV2; D gene: NA; CDR3 protein: CASKRFRLQMGEKLFF; CDR3 DNA: TGTGCCAGTAAAAGATTCCGGCTCCAAATGGGTGAAAAACTGTTTTTT
clone size: many; J gene: TRBJ1-1; V gene: TRBV5-1; D gene: NA; CDR3 protein: CASNRDPSAMNTEAFF; CDR3 DNA: TGCGCCAGTAACCGGGACCCCTCCGCCATGAACACTGAAGCTTTCTTT
clone size: few; J gene: TRBJ2-5; V gene: TRBV5-1; D gene: TRBD1; CDR3 protein: CASSGQQGASGETQYF; CDR3 DNA: TGCGCCAGCAGCGGACAACAGGGGGCATCCGGAGAGACCCAGTACTTC
clone size: NA; J gene: TRBJ1-1; V gene: TRBV7-2; D gene: NA; CDR3 protein: CASSLERQTEAFF; CDR3 DNA: TGTGCCAGCAGCTTAGAACGCCAGACTGAAGCTTTCTTT
clone size: many; J gene: TRBJ2-5; V gene: TRBV12-3/TRBV12-4; D gene: TRBD1; CDR3 protein: CASRTGALQETQYF; CDR3 DNA: TGTGCCAGCAGGACAGGGGCCCTCCAAGAGACCCAGTACTTC
clone size: few; J gene: TRBJ2-1; V gene: TRBV6-2/TRBV6-3; D gene: TRBD2; CDR3 protein: CASSYSMTSGRADEQFF; CDR3 DNA: TGTGCCAGCAGTTACTCGATGACTAGCGGGAGGGCCGATGAGCAGTTCTTC
clone size: once; J gene: TRBJ2-1; V gene: TRBV5-4; D gene: TRBD1; CDR3 protein: CASSSNRGVNEQFF; CDR3 DNA: TGTGCCAGCAGCTCCAACAGGGGAGTCAATGAGCAGTTCTTC
clone size: NA; J gene: TRBJ2-5; V gene: TRBV28; D gene: NA; CDR3 protein: CASSLIRGTDHQETQYF; CDR3 DNA: TGTGCCAGCAGTTTAATTCGCGGGACAGACCACCAAGAGACCCAGTACTTC
clone size: NA; J gene: TRBJ1-2; V gene: TRBV20-1; D gene: NA; CDR3 protein: CSASPNQPGRYGYTF; CDR3 DNA: TGCAGTGCTAGCCCTAACCAGCCCGGGCGATATGGCTACACCTTC
clone size: NA; J gene: TRBJ1-1; V gene: TRBV4-1; D gene: NA; CDR3 protein: CASSGRGGVGTEAFF; CDR3 DNA: TGCGCCAGCAGCGGTAGAGGGGGGGTAGGAACTGAAGCTTTCTTT
clone size: few; J gene: TRBJ2-1; V gene: TRBV6-6; D gene: NA; CDR3 protein: CASSYPPYREQFF; CDR3 DNA: TGTGCCAGCAGTTACCCACCTTACAGGGAGCAGTTCTTC
clone size: few; J gene: TRBJ2-3; V gene: TRBV24-1; D gene: NA; CDR3 protein: CATSDSGEVSTDTQYF; CDR3 DNA: TGTGCCACCAGTGATTCAGGGGAAGTGAGCACAGATACGCAGTATTTT
clone size: few; J gene: TRBJ2-1; V gene: TRBV7-3; D gene: TRBD2; CDR3 protein: CASSLLPRSSGFYNEQFF; CDR3 DNA: TGTGCCAGCAGCTTACTTCCCCGCTCTAGCGGGTTCTACAATGAGCAGTTCTTC
clone size: NA; J gene: TRBJ1-1; V gene: TRBV20-1; D gene: NA; CDR3 protein: CSAREGWNTEAFF; CDR3 DNA: TGCAGTGCTAGAGAGGGTTGGAACACTGAAGCTTTCTTT
clone size: NA; J gene: TRBJ2-5; V gene: TRBV5-1; D gene: TRBD2; CDR3 protein: CASSGEGFVGETQYF; CDR3 DNA: TGCGCCAGCAGCGGGGAGGGGTTCGTCGGGGAGACCCAGTACTTC
clone size: NA; J gene: TRBJ1-1; V gene: TRBV2; D gene: TRBD1; CDR3 protein: CASVEQGSYTEAFF; CDR3 DNA: TGTGCCAGCGTAGAACAGGGGTCTTACACTGAAGCTTTCTTT